These T cell receptor beta chains were read from a single sample in a study of Graves' ophthalmopathy and Graves' hyperthyroidism. TCRdb fed the multiplex PCR reads into MiXCR, producing one record per CDR3 protein. The sample has 660,000 or so distinct CDR3 sequences; 35% to 45% are singletons. The sequencing input was peripheral blood. The receptors shown here come from an adult man with Graves' ophthalmopathy. Each CDR3 is given with its conserved first and last residue. A D gene is named only where the DNA matches it firmly. Clone size is given for some rows only: seen once, a few or many times, or a class if the clone is expanded.

V: TRBV10-3
J: TRBJ2-7
size: NA
D: TRBD1
DNA: TGTGCCAGCATTAGCGGGACAGGGGACTCCTACGAGCAGTACTTC
CDR3: CASISGTGDSYEQYF

V: TRBV6-6
J: TRBJ2-7
size: many
D: NA
DNA: TGTGCCAGCAGTTCGGTTGGGGTTGGGTACGAGCAGTACTTC
CDR3: CASSSVGVGYEQYF

V: TRBV2
J: TRBJ1-5
size: many
D: NA
DNA: TGTGCCAGCACCTGGGGATATAGCAATCAGCCCCAGCATTTT
CDR3: CASTWGYSNQPQHF

V: TRBV11-2
J: TRBJ2-5
size: many
D: TRBD1
DNA: TGTGCCAGCAGCCCGACATGGACAGGGGATCAAGAGACCCAGTACTTC
CDR3: CASSPTWTGDQETQYF

V: TRBV4-1
J: TRBJ2-5
size: NA
D: TRBD2
DNA: TGCGCCAGCAGCCGGGGCCTAGCGGGGGGGCAAGAGACCCAGTACTTC
CDR3: CASSRGLAGGQETQYF

V: TRBV2
J: TRBJ2-7
size: many
D: NA
DNA: TGTGCCAGCAGCCTCGTTAGCGAGCAGTACTTC
CDR3: CASSLVSEQYF

V: TRBV5-1
J: TRBJ1-6
size: many
D: NA
DNA: TGCGCCAGCAGCTTGGTTGCGGGGCCTGATTCACCCCTCCACTTT
CDR3: CASSLVAGPDSPLHF

V: TRBV10-3
J: TRBJ1-5
size: NA
D: NA
DNA: TGTGCCATCAGTGAGCGGGGGGATTACGAGCATTTT
CDR3: CAISERGDYEHF

V: TRBV7-2
J: TRBJ1-4
size: NA
D: TRBD1
DNA: TGTGCCAGCAGTGCATTGGGGGGGACAGGAGGAGAAAAACTGTTTTTT
CDR3: CASSALGGTGGEKLFF

V: TRBV19
J: TRBJ2-7
size: many
D: TRBD1
DNA: TGTGCCAGTAGTATTCGGGGACAGGGGCACGAGCAGTACTTC
CDR3: CASSIRGQGHEQYF

V: TRBV2
J: TRBJ2-1
size: NA
D: NA
DNA: TGTGCCAGCAGTGGCCCTAGTGATGAGCAGTTCTTC
CDR3: CASSGPSDEQFF

V: TRBV10-2
J: TRBJ1-5
size: NA
D: NA
DNA: TGCGCCAGCAGTGTCGACAGCCCCGCCGGGCAGCCCCAGCATTTT
CDR3: CASSVDSPAGQPQHF

V: TRBV9
J: TRBJ1-1
size: many
D: NA
DNA: TGTGCCAGCAGCGTAGACAACAGGGAAGCTTTCTTT
CDR3: CASSVDNREAFF

V: TRBV11-1
J: TRBJ1-5
size: many
D: NA
DNA: TGTGCCAGCAGCTTAGGACGGGGTTTACCCCAGCATTTT
CDR3: CASSLGRGLPQHF

V: TRBV19
J: TRBJ1-1
size: NA
D: NA
DNA: TGTGCCAGTAGTCCAATAGGGAAGGTTGAAGCTTTCTTT
CDR3: CASSPIGKVEAFF

V: TRBV7-9
J: TRBJ2-7
size: NA
D: TRBD2
DNA: TGTGCCAGCAGCTTAGGGACTAGGAGTGTCAATGAGCAGTACTTC
CDR3: CASSLGTRSVNEQYF